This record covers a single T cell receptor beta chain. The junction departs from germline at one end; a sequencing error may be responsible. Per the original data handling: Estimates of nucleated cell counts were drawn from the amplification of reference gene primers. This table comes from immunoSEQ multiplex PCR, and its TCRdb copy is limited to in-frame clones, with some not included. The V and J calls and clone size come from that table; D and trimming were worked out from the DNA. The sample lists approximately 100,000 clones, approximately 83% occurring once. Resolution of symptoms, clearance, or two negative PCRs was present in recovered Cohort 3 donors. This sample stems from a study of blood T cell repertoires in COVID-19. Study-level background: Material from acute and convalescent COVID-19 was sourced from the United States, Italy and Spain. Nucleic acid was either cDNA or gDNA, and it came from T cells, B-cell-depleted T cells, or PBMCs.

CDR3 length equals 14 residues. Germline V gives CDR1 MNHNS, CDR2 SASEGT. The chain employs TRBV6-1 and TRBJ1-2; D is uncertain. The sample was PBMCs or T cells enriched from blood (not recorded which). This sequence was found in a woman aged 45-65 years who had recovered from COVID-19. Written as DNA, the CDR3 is TGTGCCAGCAGAGAAGACACACCGAACTATGGCTACACCTTC. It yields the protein CASREDTPNYGYTF.